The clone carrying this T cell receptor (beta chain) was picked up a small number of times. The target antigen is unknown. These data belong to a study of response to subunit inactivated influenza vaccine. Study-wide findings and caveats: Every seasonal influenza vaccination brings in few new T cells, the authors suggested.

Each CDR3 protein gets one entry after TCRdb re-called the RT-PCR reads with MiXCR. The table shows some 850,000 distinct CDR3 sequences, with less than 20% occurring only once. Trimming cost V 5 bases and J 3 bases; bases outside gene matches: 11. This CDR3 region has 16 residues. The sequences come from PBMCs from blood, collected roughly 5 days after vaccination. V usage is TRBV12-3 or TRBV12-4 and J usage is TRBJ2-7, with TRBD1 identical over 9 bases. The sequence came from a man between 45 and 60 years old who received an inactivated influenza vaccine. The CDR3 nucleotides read TGTGCCAGCAGTCCCCAGGGAGGGACAGGGCTCTACGAGCAGTACTTC. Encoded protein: CASSPQGGTGLYEQYF.